Listed here are 24 T cell receptor beta chains from one sample, sequenced in a study of T cell responses to AZD1222 COVID-19 vaccine. Assay used: immunoSEQ multiplex PCR; TCRdb lists only in-frame clones, some missing. Of roughly 150,000 clones in the sample, 75% to 90% were seen once. The sample consisted of peripheral blood, taken on day 0 of AZD1222 vaccination. The receptor set was obtained from an adult in good health.

CDR3 in amino acids: CASSLVYSPNYNEQFF. Written as DNA, the CDR3 is TGTGCCAGCAGCTTAGTGTACAGCCCCAACTACAATGAGCAGTTCTTC. The chain uses TRBV7-6 and TRBJ2-1; D is unclear. This CDR3 contains 16 residues. V shed 1 base and J shed 3 bases, with 13 bases lying between them. CDR1 SGHVS and CDR2 FNYEAQ come from the germline V gene.

The rearrangement uses TRBV11-2 and TRBJ2-7; D remains ambiguous. In germline, CDR1 is SGHAT, CDR2 FQNNGV. CDR3 length: 12 residues. The germline V and J ends were trimmed by 2 bases and 0 bases, with 2 bases remaining between them. Here the CDR3 DNA reads TGTGCCAGCAGCTTACTCTCCTACGAGCAGTACTTC. It is translated as CASSLLSYEQYF.

V and J are TRBV7-9 and TRBJ1-1; the D gene is possibly TRBD1 (5 bases). Germline V gene lookup returns CDR1 SEHNR and CDR2 FQNEAQ (reference sequence). The V gene lost 4 bases and the J gene lost 0 bases, with 15 bases spanning the gap. The CDR3 has 16 amino acids. CDR3 amino acids: CASSSQGGVVNTEAFF. CDR3 nucleotides: TGTGCCAGCAGCTCCCAGGGTGGGGTGGTGAACACTGAAGCTTTCTTT.

This chain joins TRBV7-2 and TRBJ2-1, with D unclear. This CDR3 comprises 13 residues. With 7 bases removed from V and 2 bases from J, the gap between germline ends came to 9 bases. CDR1 is SGHTA, CDR2 FQGNSA, per germline. The CDR3: CASNGLAYNEQFF. CDR3 DNA sequence: TGTGCCAGCAACGGGTTAGCCTACAATGAGCAGTTCTTC. The full variable domain, with the rest looked up from reference TRBV7-2 and TRBJ2-1, is GAGVSQSPSNKVTEKGKDVELRCDPISGHTALYWYRQSLGQGLEFLIYFQGNSAPDKSGLPSDRFSAERTGGSVSTLTIQRTQQEDSAVYLCASNGLAYNEQFFGPGTRLTVL.

The J gene is TRBJ1-5, the V gene TRBV19, with D perhaps matching TRBD1 (5 bases). The CDR3 covers 14 residues. V lost 3 bases and J 4 bases, leaving 10 bases between the germline ends. CDR1 is LNHDA, CDR2 SQIVND, per germline (reference sequence). CDR3 residues: CASSMRQGNQPQHF. The CDR3 DNA follows: TGTGCCAGTAGTATGAGGCAGGGAAATCAGCCCCAGCATTTT.

This chain uses TRBV20-1 with TRBJ1-5; the D is unclear. Germline V lookup: CDR1 DFQATT, CDR2 SNEGSKA (reference sequence). CDR3 length: 15 residues. Trimming pared 3 bases from V and 0 bases from J, leaving 12 bases between. The CDR3 DNA sequence: TGCAGTGCTAGTACAGACTTGTATAGCAATCAGCCCCAGCATTTT. This codes for CSASTDLYSNQPQHF.

This chain links TRBV18 with TRBJ1-3; maybe TRBD1 (5 bases). CDR3 size: 16 residues. V dropped 5 bases and J dropped 0 bases, with 14 bases sitting between them. CDR1 and CDR2 from the germline V gene are KGHSH and LQKENI. CDR3 sequence: CASSSGAGTSGNTIYF. CDR3 nucleotides: TGTGCCAGCTCATCTGGGGCGGGGACCTCTGGAAACACCATATATTTT.

The chain uses TRBV3-1 (or the pseudogene TRBV3-2) and TRBJ2-7; 8 nucleotides align to TRBD1. Per germline, CDR1 LGHDT and CDR2 YNNKEL (reference sequence). The CDR3 covers 15 residues. V was clipped by 1 base and J by 4 bases; unmatched bases: 6. The CDR3 nucleotides read TGTGCCAGCAGCCAAGTGGACAGGGTTGTGTACGAGCAGTACGTC. It translates to CASSQVDRVVYEQYV.

J is TRBJ2-5 and V is TRBV13, with D possibly matching TRBD2 (6 bases). Germline-derived CDR1 and CDR2 are PRHDT and FYEKMQ (reference sequence). V was trimmed by 5 bases and J by 2 bases, leaving 15 bases between them. The CDR3 spans 15 residues. The DNA of the CDR3 is TGTGCCAGCAGCCCTGAACGGACTATTCAAGAGACCCAGTACTTC. Protein: CASSPERTIQETQYF. Using reference TRBV13 and TRBJ2-5 for the parts outside the CDR3, the full variable domain is AAGVIQSPRHLIKEKRETATLKCYPIPRHDTVYWYQQGPGQDPQFLISFYEKMQSDKGSIPDRFSAQQFSDYHSELNMSSLELGDSALYFCASSPERTIQETQYFGPGTRLLVL.

The rearrangement links TRBV5-5 to TRBJ1-4; the match to TRBD1 covers 9 bases. V was clipped by 1 base and J by 8 bases; unmatched bases: 9. Per germline, CDR1 SGHKS and CDR2 YYEKEE (reference sequence). This CDR3 is built from 16 residues. As DNA, the CDR3 is TGTGCCAGCAGCTTGCATGGGGGACAGGGTCGAGAAAAACTGTTTTTT. Its protein product is CASSLHGGQGREKLFF.

The chain joins TRBV3-1 (or the pseudogene TRBV3-2) to TRBJ1-3; D uncertain. The CDR3 has 14 residues. Germline CDR1 and CDR2: LGHDT and YNNKEL (reference sequence). V was cut by 2 bases and J by 2 bases, with 7 bases left in between. The CDR3 loop reads CASSQYNPGNTIYF. The CDR3 DNA follows: TGTGCCAGCAGCCAATATAACCCTGGAAACACCATATATTTT.

The CDR3 coding sequence is TGTGCCAGCAGCCAGCAGGGTTTCGGGGAATCACCCCTCCACTTT. It codes for CASSQQGFGESPLHF. The gene calls are TRBV7-6 and TRBJ1-6, with D possibly matching TRBD1 (5 bases). Trimming cost V 5 bases and J 10 bases, with 18 bases left between them. Germline V gene sequence: CDR1 SGHVS, CDR2 FNYEAQ. The CDR3 contains 15 residues.

The genes are TRBV6-4 and TRBJ1-6; 9 bases are shared with TRBD1. Germline CDR1 reads MRHNA; CDR2 reads SNTAGT. This CDR3 spans 15 amino acids. J gave up 7 bases and V 5 bases, and 6 bases lay outside the gene matches. The CDR3, as DNA: TGTGCCAGCAGTTCCCGGACAGGGGCGAATTCACCCCTCCACTTT. Amino acid sequence: CASSSRTGANSPLHF.

The chain uses TRBV28 and TRBJ2-1, with 13 bases identical to TRBD2. Trimming removed 6 bases from V and 0 bases from J; junction bases left unmatched: 8. CDR3 size: 18 residues. CDR1 MDHEN and CDR2 SYDVKM come from the germline V gene. CDR3 protein: CASRAGTSGERSYNEQFF. The CDR3, as DNA: TGTGCCAGCAGGGCCGGGACTAGCGGGGAACGCTCCTACAATGAGCAGTTCTTC. Full variable domain (outside the CDR3, taken from reference TRBV28 and TRBJ2-1): DVKVTQSSRYLVKRTGEKVFLECVQDMDHENMFWYRQDPGLGLRLIYFSYDVKMKEKGDIPEGYSVSREKKERFSLILESASTNQTSMYLCASRAGTSGERSYNEQFFGPGTRLTVL.

The count of this clone is one. The rearrangement joins TRBV4-1 to TRBJ1-1, with TRBD1 matching over 9 bases. V lost 3 bases to trimming and J lost 0 bases; unmatched junction nucleotides: 5. Germline V lookup: CDR1 MGHRA, CDR2 YSYEKL. This CDR3 spans 16 amino acids. The CDR3 sequence is CASSHTGGYMNTEAFF. The CDR3 region has the DNA TGCGCCAGCAGCCATACAGGGGGCTACATGAACACTGAAGCTTTCTTT.

This clone has just a few counts. The chain is built from TRBV6-4 and TRBJ2-3, with a weak D call TRBD1 (6 bases). Deletions cut 0 bases from V and 1 base from J, with 8 bases between. CDR1 MRHNA and CDR2 SNTAGT come from the germline V gene. The length of the CDR3 is 15 residues. In DNA, the CDR3 is TGTGCCAGCAGTGACTCCAGGACAGGCACAGATACGCAGTATTTT. Translated, it gives CASSDSRTGTDTQYF.

This clone showed up just a few times. This sequence joins TRBV5-4 and TRBJ2-7; 10 bases are shared with TRBD1. Germline CDR1 SGHNT, CDR2 YYREEE (reference sequence). V was pared by 3 bases and J by 3 bases, with 3 bases of the junction left unmatched. The CDR3 loop spans 14 amino acids. CDR3 DNA: TGTGCCAGCAGCTCCGGGACAGGGGACTACGAGCAGTACTTC. It is translated as CASSSGTGDYEQYF.

In DNA, the CDR3 is TGTGCCAGTAGTATAAGACTCAGGGTGGATGAGCAGTTCTTC. Its translation: CASSIRLRVDEQFF. This chain connects TRBV19 to TRBJ2-1; D is possibly TRBD1 (5 bases). This CDR3 contains 14 residues. Trimming shortened V by 2 bases and J by 8 bases, and 13 bases separated the two germline ends. CDR1 and CDR2 (germline): LNHDA, SQIVND (reference sequence).

The rearrangement links TRBV3-1 (or the pseudogene TRBV3-2) to TRBJ1-1; TRBD1 is a possible D gene (6 bases). The V end was cut by 3 bases, the J end by 1 base, with 12 bases between. This CDR3 region has 15 residues. From germline, CDR1 is LGHDT and CDR2 YNNKEL (reference sequence). The CDR3 DNA is TGTGCCAGCAGCCAGGGCGACAGGACGAACACTGAAGCTTTCTTT. It codes for CASSQGDRTNTEAFF.

The chain combines TRBV5-4 with TRBJ2-7; D remains unclear. The CDR3 covers 16 residues. Trimming removed 0 bases from V and 3 bases from J, with 16 bases in between. From germline, CDR1 is SGHNT and CDR2 YYREEE (reference sequence). The DNA of the CDR3 is TGTGCCAGCAGCTTGGCTACCGGCAGGTCTGACTACGAGCAGTACTTC. Translating it yields CASSLATGRSDYEQYF.

This chain joins TRBV5-4 and TRBJ2-5; TRBD1 might be the D (6 bases). Per germline, CDR1 SGHNT and CDR2 YYREEE (reference sequence). This CDR3 comprises 13 residues. The V gene lost 0 bases and the J gene lost 7 bases, with 10 bases spanning the gap. The CDR3 coding sequence is TGTGCCAGCAGCTTGGACAGGGAAGCGACCCAGTACTTC. Its translation is CASSLDREATQYF.

This clone was seen just once. V and J are TRBV3-1 (or the pseudogene TRBV3-2) and TRBJ2-5; TRBD2 aligns across 9 bases. After removal of 3 bases from V and 4 bases from J, the junction contained 12 bases not matched to a gene. Per the germline V gene, CDR1 is LGHDT and CDR2 is YNNKEL (reference sequence). This CDR3 is built from 17 residues. CDR3 loop: CASSHLYSGGLSETQYF. The CDR3 DNA follows: TGTGCCAGCAGCCATCTCTATAGCGGGGGCCTCTCAGAGACCCAGTACTTC.

This chain connects TRBV4-1 to TRBJ2-1; D is perhaps TRBD1 (5 bases). V shed 3 bases and J shed 6 bases, with 9 bases lying between them. Germline loops: CDR1 MGHRA, CDR2 YSYEKL. The CDR3 runs 13 residues. CDR3 loop: CASSQTVFNEQFF. The CDR3 coding sequence is TGCGCCAGCAGCCAGACAGTTTTCAATGAGCAGTTCTTC.

The chain carries TRBV7-3 and TRBJ2-3; D is uncertain. The CDR3 spans 16 residues. CDR1 SGHTA and CDR2 FQGTGA come from the germline V gene. Between the trimmed V and J ends, which lost 5 bases and 0 bases, there was a span of 15 bases. CDR3 sequence (DNA): TGTGCCAGCAGCCGCTCGGGCTCTTATAGCACAGATACGCAGTATTTT. Translating it yields CASSRSGSYSTDTQYF.